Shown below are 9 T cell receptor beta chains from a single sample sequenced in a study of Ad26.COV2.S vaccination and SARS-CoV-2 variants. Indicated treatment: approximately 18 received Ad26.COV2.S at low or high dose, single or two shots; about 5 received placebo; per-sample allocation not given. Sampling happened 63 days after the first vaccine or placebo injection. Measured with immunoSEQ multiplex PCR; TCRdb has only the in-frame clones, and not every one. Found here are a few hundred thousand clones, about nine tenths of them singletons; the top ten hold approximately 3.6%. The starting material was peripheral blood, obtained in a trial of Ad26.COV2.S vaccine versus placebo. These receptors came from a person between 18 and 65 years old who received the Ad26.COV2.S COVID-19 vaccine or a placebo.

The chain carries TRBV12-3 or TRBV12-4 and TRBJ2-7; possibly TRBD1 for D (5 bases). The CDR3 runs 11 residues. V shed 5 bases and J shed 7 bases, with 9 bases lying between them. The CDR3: CASSVNREQYF. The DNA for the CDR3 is TGTGCCAGCAGTGTGAACAGGGAGCAGTACTTC.

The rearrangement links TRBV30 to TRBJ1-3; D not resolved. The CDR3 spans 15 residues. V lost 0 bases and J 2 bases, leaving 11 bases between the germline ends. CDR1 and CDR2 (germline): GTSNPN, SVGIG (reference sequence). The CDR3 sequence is CAWSVLSGAGNTIYF. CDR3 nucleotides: TGTGCCTGGAGTGTACTTTCTGGGGCTGGAAACACCATATATTTT.

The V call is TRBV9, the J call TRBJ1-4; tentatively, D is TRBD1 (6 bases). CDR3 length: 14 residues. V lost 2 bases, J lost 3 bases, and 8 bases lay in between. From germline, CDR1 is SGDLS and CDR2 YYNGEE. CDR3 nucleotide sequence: TGTGCCAGCAGCGTTGGGGGCCCTAATGAAAAACTGTTTTTT. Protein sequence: CASSVGGPNEKLFF.

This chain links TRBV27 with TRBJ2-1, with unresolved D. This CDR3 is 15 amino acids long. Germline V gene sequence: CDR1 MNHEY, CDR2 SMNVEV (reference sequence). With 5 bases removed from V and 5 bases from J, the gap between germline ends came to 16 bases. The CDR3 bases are TGTGCCAGCAGTCGCACCAGTACCAAGGACAATGAGCAGTTCTTC. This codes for CASSRTSTKDNEQFF.

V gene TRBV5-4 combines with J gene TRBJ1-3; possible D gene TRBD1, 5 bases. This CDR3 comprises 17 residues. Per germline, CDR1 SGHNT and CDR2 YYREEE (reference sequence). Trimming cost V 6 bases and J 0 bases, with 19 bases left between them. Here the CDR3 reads CASNSGPTANSGNTIYF. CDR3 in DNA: TGTGCCAGCAACTCGGGGCCGACAGCCAACTCTGGAAACACCATATATTTT.

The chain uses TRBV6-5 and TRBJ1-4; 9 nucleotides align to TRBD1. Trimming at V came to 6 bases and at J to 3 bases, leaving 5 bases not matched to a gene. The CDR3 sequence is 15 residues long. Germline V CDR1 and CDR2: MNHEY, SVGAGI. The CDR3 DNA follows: TGTGCCAGCAGATTACAGGGGGCGGCTAATGAAAAACTGTTTTTT. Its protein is CASRLQGAANEKLFF.

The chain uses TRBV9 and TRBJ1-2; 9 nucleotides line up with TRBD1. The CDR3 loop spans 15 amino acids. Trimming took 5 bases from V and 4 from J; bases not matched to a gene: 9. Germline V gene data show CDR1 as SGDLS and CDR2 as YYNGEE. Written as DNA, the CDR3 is TGTGCCAGCAGTGGACAGGGGTCTGTTGCCTATGGCTACACCTTC. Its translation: CASSGQGSVAYGYTF.

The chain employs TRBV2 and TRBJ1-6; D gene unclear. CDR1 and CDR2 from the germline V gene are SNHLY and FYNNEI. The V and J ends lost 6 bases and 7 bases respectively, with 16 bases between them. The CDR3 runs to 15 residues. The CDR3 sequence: CASSPRLGMNSPLHF. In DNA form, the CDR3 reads TGTGCCAGCAGCCCCCGGTTAGGGATGAATTCACCCCTCCACTTT.

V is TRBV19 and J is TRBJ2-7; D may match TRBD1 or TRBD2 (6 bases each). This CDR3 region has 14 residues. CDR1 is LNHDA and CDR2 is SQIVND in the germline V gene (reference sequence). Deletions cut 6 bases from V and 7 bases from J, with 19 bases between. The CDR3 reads CASRYSARGGEQYF. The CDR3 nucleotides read TGTGCCAGTAGGTATTCGGCTCGAGGGGGGGAGCAGTACTTC. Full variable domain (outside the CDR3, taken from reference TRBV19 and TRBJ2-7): DGGITQSPKYLFRKEGQNVTLSCEQNLNHDAMYWYRQDPGQGLRLIYYSQIVNDFQKGDIAEGYSVSREKKESFPLTVTSAQKNPTAFYLCASRYSARGGEQYFGPGTRLTVT.